What follows is one T cell receptor beta chain and its context. Its antigen is unidentified. The germline gene is not matched at one end of the junction; a read error may be the cause. This sample is part of a study of glioma-infiltrating T cells. Study observations and caveats: A blood CDR3 motif signature was depleted in highly divergent patients.

TCR alpha and beta CDR3 regions were amplified from RNA using iRepertoire nested multiplex PCR. MiXCR, applied by TCRdb to the multiplex PCR reads, yields one record per CDR3 protein. The profile shows 300,000 to 450,000 distinct CDR3 sequences, about 40% of them singletons. The CDR3 consists of 14 residues. Germline CDR1 reads SGHRS; CDR2 reads YFSETQ. The receptor's source is a human donor with low-grade glioma or glioblastoma, undergoing nonglioma brain surgery, or in good health (not recorded which). The specimen was glioma tissue, nonneoplastic brain tissue, or PBMCs (not recorded which). The rearrangement joins TRBV5-1 to TRBJ1-3, with D hard to call. The CDR3 DNA follows: TGCGCCAGCAGCTTGGGACGCTCTGGAGACACCATATATTTT. This translates into CASSLGRSGDTIYF.